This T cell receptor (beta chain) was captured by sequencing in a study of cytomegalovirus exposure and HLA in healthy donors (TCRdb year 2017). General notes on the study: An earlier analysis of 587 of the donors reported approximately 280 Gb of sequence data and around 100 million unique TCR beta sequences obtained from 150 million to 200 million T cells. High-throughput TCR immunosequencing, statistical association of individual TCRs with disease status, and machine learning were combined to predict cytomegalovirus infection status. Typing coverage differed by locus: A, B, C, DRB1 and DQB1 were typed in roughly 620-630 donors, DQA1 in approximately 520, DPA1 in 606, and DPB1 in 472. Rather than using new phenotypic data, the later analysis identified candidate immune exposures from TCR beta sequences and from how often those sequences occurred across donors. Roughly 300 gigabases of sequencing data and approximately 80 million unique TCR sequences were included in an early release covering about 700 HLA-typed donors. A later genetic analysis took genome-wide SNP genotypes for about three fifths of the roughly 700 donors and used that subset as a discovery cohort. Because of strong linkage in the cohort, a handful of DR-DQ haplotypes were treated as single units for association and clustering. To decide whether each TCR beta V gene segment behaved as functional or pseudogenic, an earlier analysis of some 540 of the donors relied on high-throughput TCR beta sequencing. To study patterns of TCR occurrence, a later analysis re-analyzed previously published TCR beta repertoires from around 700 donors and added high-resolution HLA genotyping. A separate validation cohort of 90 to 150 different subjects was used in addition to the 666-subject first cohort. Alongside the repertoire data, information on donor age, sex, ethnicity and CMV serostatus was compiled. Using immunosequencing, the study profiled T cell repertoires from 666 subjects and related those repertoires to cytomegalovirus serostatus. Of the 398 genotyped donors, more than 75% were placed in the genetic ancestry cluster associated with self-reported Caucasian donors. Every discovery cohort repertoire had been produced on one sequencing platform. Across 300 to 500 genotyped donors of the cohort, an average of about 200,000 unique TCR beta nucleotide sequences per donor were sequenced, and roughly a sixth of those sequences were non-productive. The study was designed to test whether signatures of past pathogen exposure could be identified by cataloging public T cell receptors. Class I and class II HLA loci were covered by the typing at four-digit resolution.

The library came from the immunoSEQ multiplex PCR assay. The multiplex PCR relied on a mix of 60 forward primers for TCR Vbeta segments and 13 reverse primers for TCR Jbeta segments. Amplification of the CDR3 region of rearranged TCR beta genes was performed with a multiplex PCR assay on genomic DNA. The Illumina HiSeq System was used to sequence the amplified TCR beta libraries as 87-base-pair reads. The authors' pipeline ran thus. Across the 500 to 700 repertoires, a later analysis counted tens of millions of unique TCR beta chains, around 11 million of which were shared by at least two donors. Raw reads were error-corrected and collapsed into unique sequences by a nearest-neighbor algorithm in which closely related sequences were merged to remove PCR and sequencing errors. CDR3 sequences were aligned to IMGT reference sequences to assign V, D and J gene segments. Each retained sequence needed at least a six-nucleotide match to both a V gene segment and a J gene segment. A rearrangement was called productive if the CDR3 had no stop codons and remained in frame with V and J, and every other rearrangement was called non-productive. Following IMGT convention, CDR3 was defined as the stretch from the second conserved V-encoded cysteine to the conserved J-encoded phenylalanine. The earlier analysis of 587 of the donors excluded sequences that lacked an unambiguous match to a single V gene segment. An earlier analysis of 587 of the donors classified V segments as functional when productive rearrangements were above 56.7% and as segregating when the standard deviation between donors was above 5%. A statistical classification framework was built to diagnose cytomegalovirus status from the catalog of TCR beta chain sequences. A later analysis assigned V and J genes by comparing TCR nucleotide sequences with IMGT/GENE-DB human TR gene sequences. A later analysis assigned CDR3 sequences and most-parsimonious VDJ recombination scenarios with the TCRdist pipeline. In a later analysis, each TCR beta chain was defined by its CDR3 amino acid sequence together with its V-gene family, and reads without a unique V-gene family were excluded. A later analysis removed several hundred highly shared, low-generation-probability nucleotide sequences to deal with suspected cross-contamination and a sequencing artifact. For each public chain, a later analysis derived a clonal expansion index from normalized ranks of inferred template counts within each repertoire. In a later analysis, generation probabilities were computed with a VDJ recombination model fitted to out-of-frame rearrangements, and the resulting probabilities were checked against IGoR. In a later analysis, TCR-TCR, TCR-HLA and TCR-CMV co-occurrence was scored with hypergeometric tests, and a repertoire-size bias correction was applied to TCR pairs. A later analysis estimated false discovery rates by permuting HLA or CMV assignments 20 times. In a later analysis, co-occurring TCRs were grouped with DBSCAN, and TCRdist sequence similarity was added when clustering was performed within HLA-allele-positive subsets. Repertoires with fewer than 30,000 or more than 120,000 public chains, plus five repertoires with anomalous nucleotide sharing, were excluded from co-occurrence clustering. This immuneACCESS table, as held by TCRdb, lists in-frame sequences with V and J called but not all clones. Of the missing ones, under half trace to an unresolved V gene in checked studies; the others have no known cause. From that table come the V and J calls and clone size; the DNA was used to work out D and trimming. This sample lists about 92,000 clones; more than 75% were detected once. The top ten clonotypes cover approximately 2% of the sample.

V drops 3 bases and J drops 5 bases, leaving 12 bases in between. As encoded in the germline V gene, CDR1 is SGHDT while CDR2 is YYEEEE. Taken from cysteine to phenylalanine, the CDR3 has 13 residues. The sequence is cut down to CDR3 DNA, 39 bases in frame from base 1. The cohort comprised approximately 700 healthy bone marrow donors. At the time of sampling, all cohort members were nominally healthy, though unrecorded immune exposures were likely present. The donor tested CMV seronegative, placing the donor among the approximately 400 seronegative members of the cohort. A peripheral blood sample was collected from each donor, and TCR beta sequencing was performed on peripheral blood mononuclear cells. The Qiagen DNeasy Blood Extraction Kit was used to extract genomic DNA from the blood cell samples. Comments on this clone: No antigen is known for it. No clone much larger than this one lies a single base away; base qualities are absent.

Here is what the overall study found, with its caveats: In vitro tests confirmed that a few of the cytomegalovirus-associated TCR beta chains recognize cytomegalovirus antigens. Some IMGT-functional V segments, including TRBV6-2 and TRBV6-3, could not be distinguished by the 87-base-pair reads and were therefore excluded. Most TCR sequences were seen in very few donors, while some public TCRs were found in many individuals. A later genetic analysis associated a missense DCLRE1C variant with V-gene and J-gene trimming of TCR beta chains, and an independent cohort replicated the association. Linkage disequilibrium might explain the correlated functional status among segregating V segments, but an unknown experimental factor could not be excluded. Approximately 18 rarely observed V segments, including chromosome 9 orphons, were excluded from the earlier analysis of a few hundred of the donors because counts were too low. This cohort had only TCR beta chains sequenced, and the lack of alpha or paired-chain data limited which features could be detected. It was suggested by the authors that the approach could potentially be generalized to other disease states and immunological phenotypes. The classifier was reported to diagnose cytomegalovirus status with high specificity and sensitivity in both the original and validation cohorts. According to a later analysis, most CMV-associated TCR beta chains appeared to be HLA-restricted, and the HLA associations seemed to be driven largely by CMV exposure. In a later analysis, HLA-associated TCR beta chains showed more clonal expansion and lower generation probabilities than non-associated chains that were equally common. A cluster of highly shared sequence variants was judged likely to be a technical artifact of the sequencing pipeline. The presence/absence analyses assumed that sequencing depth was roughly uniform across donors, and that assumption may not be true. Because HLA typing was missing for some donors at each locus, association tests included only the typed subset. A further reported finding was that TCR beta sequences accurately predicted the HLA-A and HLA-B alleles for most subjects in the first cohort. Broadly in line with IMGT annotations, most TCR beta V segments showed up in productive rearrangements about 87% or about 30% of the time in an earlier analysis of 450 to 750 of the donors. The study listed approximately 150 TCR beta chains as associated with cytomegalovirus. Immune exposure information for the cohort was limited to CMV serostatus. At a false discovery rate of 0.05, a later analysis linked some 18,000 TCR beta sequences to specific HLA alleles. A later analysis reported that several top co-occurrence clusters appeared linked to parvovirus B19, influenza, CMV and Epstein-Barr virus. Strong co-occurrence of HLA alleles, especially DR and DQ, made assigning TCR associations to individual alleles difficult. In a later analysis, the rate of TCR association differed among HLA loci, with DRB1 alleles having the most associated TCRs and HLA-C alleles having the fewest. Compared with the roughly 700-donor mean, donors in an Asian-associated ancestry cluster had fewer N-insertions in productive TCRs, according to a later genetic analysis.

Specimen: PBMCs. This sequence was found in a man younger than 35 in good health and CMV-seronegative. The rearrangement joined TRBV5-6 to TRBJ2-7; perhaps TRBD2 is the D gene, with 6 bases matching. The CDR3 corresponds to CASSWSGGNEQYF. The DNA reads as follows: TGTGCCAGCAGCTGGAGTGGAGGGAACGAGCAGTACTTC.